The 26 T cell receptor beta chains reported below all come from one sample, sequenced in a study of CD8 T cells in Susac syndrome. RNA totalling roughly 0.5 to 1 ug underwent reverse transcription with random hexamers. Via MiXCR, TCRdb re-called the immunoSEQ multiplex PCR reads, giving one row per CDR3 protein. The repertoire consists of 180,000 or so distinct CDR3 sequences, with 90% to 95% occurring once and the leading ten covering about 0.13%. The specimen was CD4+ T cells from PBMCs. The receptors originated from a human donor in good health.

This rearrangement joins TRBV10-3 to TRBJ2-3, with 8 bases aligning to TRBD2. The germline CDR1 and CDR2 sequences are ENHRY and SYGVKD. V lost 7 bases, J lost 0 bases, and 6 bases stayed unmatched. This CDR3 contains 15 residues. The CDR3 spells CAIKLADTSTDTQYF. The CDR3 DNA is TGTGCCATCAAACTAGCGGATACTAGCACAGATACGCAGTATTTT.

This sequence joins TRBV11-2 and TRBJ2-3; 8 bases line up with TRBD2. The CDR3 is 16 amino acids. J was trimmed by 2 bases and V by 0 bases; bases with no gene match: 4. Germline CDR1 reads SGHAT; CDR2 reads FQNNGV. The CDR3 sequence: CASSLDPGGPTDTQYF. In nucleotides, the CDR3 is TGTGCCAGCAGCTTAGATCCGGGGGGGCCCACAGATACGCAGTATTTT.

The V call is TRBV24-1, the J call TRBJ2-2, with D possibly being TRBD2 (6 bases). The CDR3 runs 14 residues. Looked up from germline, CDR1 is KGHDR and CDR2 is SFDVKD. Trimming took off 6 bases at V and 6 bases at J, with 13 bases between the two ends. The CDR3 region is CATSPGGAAGELFF. The CDR3, as DNA: TGTGCCACCAGTCCCGGGGGAGCGGCCGGGGAGCTGTTTTTT.

V is TRBV9 and J is TRBJ2-5, with D perhaps being TRBD1 or TRBD2 (6 bases each). The CDR3 consists of 14 residues. Trimming removed 2 bases at V and 8 bases at J, with 16 bases between. Germline V gives CDR1 SGDLS, CDR2 YYNGEE. CDR3 residues: CASSVGGGLNTQYF. Written as DNA, the CDR3 is TGTGCCAGCAGCGTCGGGGGCGGCTTAAATACCCAGTACTTC. Together with reference TRBV9 and TRBJ2-5, the CDR3 gives the full variable domain: DSGVTQTPKHLITATGQRVTLRCSPRSGDLSVYWYQQSLDQGLQFLIQYYNGEERAKGNILERFSAQQFPDLHSELNLSSLELGDSALYFCASSVGGGLNTQYFGPGTRLLVL.

The chain links TRBV2 to TRBJ2-7, with 10 bases aligning to TRBD1. The germline CDR1 and CDR2 sequences are SNHLY and FYNNEI. Trimming at V came to 6 bases and at J to 0 bases, leaving 5 bases not matched to a gene. CDR3 length: 15 amino acids. The CDR3 bases are TGTGCCAGCAGCGGGGACAGGGGAAGCTCCTACGAGCAGTACTTC. Amino acids: CASSGDRGSSYEQYF.

V is TRBV20-1 and J is TRBJ1-1; maybe TRBD1 (5 bases). The germline V and J ends were trimmed by 3 bases and 0 bases, with 11 bases remaining between them. The CDR3 loop spans 14 amino acids. The germline gives CDR1 DFQATT, CDR2 SNEGSKA (reference sequence). The CDR3: CSASRGVMNTEAFF. The CDR3 nucleotides read TGCAGTGCTAGTCGGGGGGTGATGAACACTGAAGCTTTCTTT.

This clonotype was seen just once. This chain connects TRBV7-8 to TRBJ2-5; 8 positions agree with TRBD2. V lost 5 bases, J lost 4 bases, and 12 bases stayed unmatched. This CDR3 spans 16 amino acids. Germline V gene lookup returns CDR1 SGHVS and CDR2 FQNEAQ. CDR3 nucleotides: TGTGCCAGCAGCCCCCCCCTGCGGGGGGCCAGAGAGACCCAGTACTTC. Residues: CASSPPLRGARETQYF.

V is TRBV9 and J is TRBJ1-5; D not resolved. This CDR3 is built from 14 residues. Germline V lookup: CDR1 SGDLS, CDR2 YYNGEE. Deletions cut 0 bases from V and 5 bases from J, with 9 bases between. CDR3 sequence reads: CASSVDSRDQPQHF. In DNA, the CDR3 is TGTGCCAGCAGCGTAGACAGCCGAGATCAGCCCCAGCATTTT.

The chain employs TRBV4-3 and TRBJ2-3; weak D call: TRBD2 (5 bases). Germline V gene data show CDR1 as LGHNA and CDR2 as YSLEER. CDR3 size: 15 residues. V shed 3 bases and J shed 7 bases, with 17 bases lying between them. CDR3 loop: CASSHRHAEENTQYF. The CDR3 DNA follows: TGCGCCAGCAGCCATCGCCACGCGGAGGAGAATACGCAGTATTTT.

This clonotype was counted once. V gene TRBV19 combines with J gene TRBJ1-2; 7 bases fit TRBD1. The CDR3 totals 13 residues. The J segment lost 6 bases and the V segment lost 6 bases, leaving 7 bases of the junction unmatched. The germline CDR1 and CDR2 sequences are LNHDA and SQIVND (reference sequence). CDR3 region: CASREQGSDGYTF. DNA of the CDR3: TGTGCCAGTAGAGAACAGGGGTCGGATGGCTACACCTTC.

The chain combines TRBV4-3 with TRBJ1-2, with a possible D match to TRBD1 (6 bases). Looked up from germline, CDR1 is LGHNA and CDR2 is YSLEER. Deletions cut 2 bases from V and 6 bases from J, with 7 bases between. The CDR3 is 12 amino acids. CDR3 in DNA: TGCGCCAGCAGCCAACGGGGGCATGGCTACACCTTC. Its protein is CASSQRGHGYTF.

The gene calls are TRBV20-1 and TRBJ2-3; maybe TRBD1 (5 bases). This CDR3 has 13 residues. Germline lookup yields CDR1 DFQATT and CDR2 SNEGSKA (reference sequence). CDR3: CSLLPQGSDTQYF. The CDR3 DNA reads as TGCAGCCTCCTCCCGCAGGGATCAGATACGCAGTATTTT.

J is TRBJ2-5 and V is TRBV29-1; 10 nucleotides align to TRBD2. The trim removed 3 bases at V and 4 bases at J, leaving 5 bases unmatched. The CDR3 has 14 residues. Germline V CDR1 and CDR2: SQVTM, ANQGSEA. The CDR3 DNA is TGCAGCGTTGATGGGCCTAGCGGGGGAGAGACCCAGTACTTC. It yields the protein CSVDGPSGGETQYF. Using reference TRBV29-1 and TRBJ2-5 for the parts outside the CDR3, the full variable domain is SAVISQKPSRDICQRGTSLTIQCQVDSQVTMMFWYRQQPGQSLTLIATANQGSEATYESGFVIDKFPISRPNLTFSTLTVSNMSPEDSSIYLCSVDGPSGGETQYFGPGTRLLVL.

The chain uses TRBV20-1 and TRBJ2-5; 10 positions match TRBD2. The CDR3 runs 16 residues. V lost 0 bases, J lost 5 bases, and 9 bases stayed unmatched. CDR1 DFQATT and CDR2 SNEGSKA come from the germline V gene (reference sequence). The chain's CDR3 is CSARDNSGGARETQYF. In DNA form, the CDR3 reads TGCAGTGCTAGAGATAACAGCGGGGGGGCCAGGGAGACCCAGTACTTC.

The chain has TRBV9 and TRBJ2-3; D unresolved. This CDR3 is built from 16 residues. Trimming pared 0 bases from V and 2 bases from J, leaving 13 bases between. Germline lookup yields CDR1 SGDLS and CDR2 YYNGEE. CDR3 residues: CASSVELADLTDTQYF. The CDR3 coding sequence is TGTGCCAGCAGCGTAGAATTGGCGGATCTCACAGATACGCAGTATTTT.

The rearrangement links TRBV20-1 to TRBJ2-5; weak D call: TRBD1 (5 bases). The V end lost 4 bases, the J end lost 4 bases, and 13 bases lay between the germline ends. CDR1 and CDR2 (germline): DFQATT, SNEGSKA (reference sequence). CDR3 length: 13 residues. CDR3: CSANLQGRETQYF. The CDR3 DNA reads as TGCAGTGCTAATTTGCAGGGTCGAGAGACCCAGTACTTC.

The rearrangement joins TRBV20-1 to TRBJ2-7, with D possibly matching TRBD2 (6 bases). Germline V lookup: CDR1 DFQATT, CDR2 SNEGSKA (reference sequence). This CDR3 is 15 amino acids long. Between the trimmed V and J ends, which lost 6 bases and 1 base, there was a span of 19 bases. In DNA form, the CDR3 reads TGCAGTGCGGGATGGGGGGTGGTATTTTCCTACGAGCAGTACTTC. This gives the protein CSAGWGVVFSYEQYF.

The CDR3 spells CASNPATGGSTEAFF. The CDR3 DNA reads as TGTGCCAGCAACCCAGCTACAGGGGGCTCGACTGAAGCTTTCTTT. The chain has TRBV2 and TRBJ1-1; TRBD1 matches at 9 bases. The CDR3 is made up of 15 amino acids. Germline lookup yields CDR1 SNHLY and CDR2 FYNNEI. V dropped 7 bases and J dropped 5; count of bases not matched to a gene: 11.

V is TRBV9 and J is TRBJ2-3; 8 bases agree with TRBD2. Germline V gene data show CDR1 as SGDLS and CDR2 as YYNGEE. This CDR3 region has 15 residues. After removal of 4 bases from V and 6 bases from J, the junction contained 10 bases not matched to a gene. CDR3 protein: CASSPHGGARDTQYF. The CDR3 DNA reads as TGTGCCAGCAGCCCTCACGGGGGGGCGCGGGATACGCAGTATTTT. The full variable domain, rest sourced from reference TRBV9 and TRBJ2-3, is DSGVTQTPKHLITATGQRVTLRCSPRSGDLSVYWYQQSLDQGLQFLIQYYNGEERAKGNILERFSAQQFPDLHSELNLSSLELGDSALYFCASSPHGGARDTQYFGPGTRLTVL.

The CDR3 DNA sequence: TGCGCCAGCAGCGTGGGACAGGGGGACCACGAGCAGTACTTC. It translates to CASSVGQGDHEQYF. The chain uses TRBV5-1 and TRBJ2-7; 11 nucleotides match TRBD1. This CDR3 has 14 residues. Germline V CDR1 and CDR2: SGHRS, YFSETQ. J lost 5 bases, V lost 4 bases, and 5 bases had no gene match. Filled out from reference TRBV5-1 and TRBJ2-7, the complete variable domain reads KAGVTQTPRYLIKTRGQQVTLSCSPISGHRSVSWYQQTPGQGLQFLFEYFSETQRNKGNFPGRFSGRQFSNSRSEMNVSTLELGDSALYLCASSVGQGDHEQYFGPGTRLTVT.

V gene TRBV30 combines with J gene TRBJ1-1, with D possibly being TRBD1 (5 bases). CDR1 is GTSNPN and CDR2 is SVGIG in the germline V gene (reference sequence). The CDR3 runs to 15 residues. V lost 0 bases to trimming and J lost 0 bases, with 11 bases between them. CDR3 residues: CAWSVLTGVNTEAFF. The CDR3 DNA sequence: TGTGCCTGGAGTGTTCTAACAGGAGTGAACACTGAAGCTTTCTTT.

The V gene is TRBV4-3, the J gene TRBJ2-7; TRBD2 agrees at 7 bases. Germline loops: CDR1 LGHNA, CDR2 YSLEER. The CDR3 has 16 amino acids. After removal of 2 bases from V and 7 bases from J, the junction contained 14 bases not matched to a gene. This CDR3 is CASSQLPGGRGSEQYF. CDR3 sequence (DNA): TGCGCCAGCAGCCAACTACCCGGAGGGCGGGGGAGTGAGCAGTACTTC.

This clonotype showed up just once. The chain combines TRBV20-1 with TRBJ1-1, with 7 bases fitting TRBD1. The V gene's germline CDR1 is DFQATT and CDR2 SNEGSKA (reference sequence). The CDR3 is 13 amino acids. V shed 2 bases and J 4 bases; nucleotides not matched to a gene: 4. The CDR3 loop reads CSARNHRGTEAFF. The CDR3, as DNA: TGCAGTGCTAGAAACCACAGGGGCACTGAAGCTTTCTTT.

The chain carries TRBV12-3 or TRBV12-4 and TRBJ1-1; D is ambiguous. The CDR3 consists of 14 residues. V gave up 6 bases and J gave up 3 bases, with 14 bases separating them. The CDR3 bases are TGTGCCAGCAGCGGACCCAGGCGGGACACTGAAGCTTTCTTT. Its translation: CASSGPRRDTEAFF.

A single count supports this clonotype. The chain recombines TRBV24-1 with TRBJ2-1, with D perhaps TRBD1 (6 bases). The CDR3 has 15 residues. Between the trimmed V and J ends, which lost 3 bases and 10 bases, there was a span of 18 bases. CDR1 and CDR2 (germline): KGHDR, SFDVKD. Written as DNA, the CDR3 is TGTGCCACCAGTGATCGCCTTACAGGGAGCCCCGAGCAGTTCTTC. Its translation is CATSDRLTGSPEQFF.

This chain uses TRBV19 with TRBJ1-5; 7 bases agree with TRBD1. V was pared by 6 bases and J by 1 base, with 0 bases of the junction left unmatched. This CDR3 comprises 13 residues. Per the germline V gene, CDR1 is LNHDA and CDR2 is SQIVND (reference sequence). CDR3 nucleotide sequence: TGTGCCAGTAGGGACAGGAGCAATCAGCCCCAGCATTTT. Translating gives CASRDRSNQPQHF.